This record looks at one TCR beta chain sequence and its context. Its antigen is as yet unknown. The data are from a study of OX40 agonist ivuxolimab in advanced cancers. The study's findings and limits: At 0.1-3.0 mg/kg, partial responders had clonal expansion among the lowest observed. At 0.1 to 3.0 mg/kg, clonal expansion of CD4+ and CD8+ blood T cells had occurred by week 6.

Sequenced by immunoSEQ multiplex PCR; TCRdb stores in-frame clones only, minus some. The repertoire holds 65,000 to 90,000 clones, 91% seen once, with approximately 2.4% in the top ten. The CDR3 loop spans 13 amino acids. The germline V gene has CDR1 KGHSH and CDR2 LQKENI. Trimming removed 4 bases from V and 2 bases from J, with 7 bases in between. This TCR came from an adult with an advanced solid tumor such as melanoma, head and neck, liver or kidney cancer. The sequences come from CD4+ or CD8+ T cells sorted from blood, collected in a trial of the OX40 agonist ivuxolimab. This chain links TRBV18 with TRBJ2-3; D uncertain. The CDR3 nucleotides read TGTGCCAGCTCACGGGAATTCACAGATACGCAGTATTTT. Its translation is CASSREFTDTQYF.